One sample yielded the 26 T cell receptor beta chains listed below, sequenced in a study of cytomegalovirus exposure and HLA in healthy donors (dated by TCRdb to about 2017). Receptor libraries were prepared by the immunoSEQ multiplex PCR assay. For the multiplex PCR, a mixture combining 60 forward primers for TCR Vbeta segments and 13 reverse primers for TCR Jbeta segments was used. This is the immuneACCESS table as TCRdb keeps it, with only in-frame sequences that have V and J called. A part of the clones is gone; compared with another copy, unresolved V genes explain less than half, and the rest is unexplained. This sample lists some 180,000 clones; roughly 80% were detected once. The ten largest make up 1.5% to 2% of the sample. Sequences were obtained from PBMCs. These receptors were taken from a woman aged 18 to 35 in good health and CMV-seronegative.

V usage is TRBV29-1 and J usage is TRBJ2-1; the D gene is possibly TRBD2 (5 bases). Germline V gene lookup returns CDR1 SQVTM and CDR2 ANQGSEA. The CDR3 length is 15 residues. The V and J ends lost 3 bases and 6 bases respectively, with 18 bases between them. CDR3 amino acids: CSVEGTSPRPNEQFF. CDR3 bases: TGCAGCGTTGAGGGAACTAGTCCCCGCCCCAATGAGCAGTTCTTC.

CDR3 sequence (DNA): TGTGCCAGCAGTGAGGTCGTAGACGGCCGGGGAGAGACCCAGTACTTC. Its translation: CASSEVVDGRGETQYF. This sequence joins TRBV2 and TRBJ2-5; TRBD2 is a possible D gene (5 bases). The CDR3 is 16 residues long. V was shortened by 3 bases and J by 4 bases, with 18 bases between the two germline ends. Germline loops: CDR1 SNHLY, CDR2 FYNNEI.

V gene TRBV7-2 combines with J gene TRBJ2-1, with 14 nucleotides matching TRBD2. Germline V lookup: CDR1 SGHTA, CDR2 FQGNSA. J gave up 8 bases and V 0 bases, and 9 bases lay outside the gene matches. The CDR3 covers 18 residues. CDR3 in amino acids: CASSLAALTSGRGDEQFF. The CDR3 coding sequence is TGTGCCAGCAGCTTAGCTGCACTGACTAGCGGGAGGGGGGATGAGCAGTTCTTC.

This chain links TRBV6-6 with TRBJ2-7; tentatively, D is TRBD1 (5 bases). The germline V gene has CDR1 MNHNY and CDR2 SVGAGI (reference sequence). CDR3 length: 13 residues. Trimming took 2 bases from V and 5 from J, leaving 10 bases between them. Written as DNA, the CDR3 is TGTGCCAGCAGTTACCGGGCAGGGAACGAGCAGTACGTC. Translating gives CASSYRAGNEQYV.

This chain joins TRBV29-1 and TRBJ1-1; 8 bases line up with TRBD1. From germline, CDR1 is SQVTM and CDR2 ANQGSEA. After removal of 6 bases from V and 3 bases from J, the junction contained 0 bases not matched to a gene. The length of the CDR3 is 11 residues. CDR3 amino acids: CSVDRDTEAFF. For the CDR3, the DNA is TGCAGCGTGGACAGGGACACTGAAGCTTTCTTT.

In this sample, this clone turned up a few times. V is TRBV10-3 and J is TRBJ1-1, with D hard to call. Germline values: CDR1 ENHRY, CDR2 SYGVKD. Trimming removed 4 bases at V and 1 base at J, with 4 bases between. The CDR3 totals 12 residues. The CDR3 region has the DNA TGTGCCATCAGTGTCAAGAACACTGAAGCTTTCTTT. This translates into CAISVKNTEAFF.

This chain uses TRBV11-2 with TRBJ2-1; D remains unclear. The CDR3 runs to 14 residues. Trimming took off 4 bases at V and 7 bases at J, with 14 bases between the two ends. The germline CDR1 and CDR2 sequences are SGHAT and FQNNGV. CDR3 bases: TGTGCCAGCAGCTGGTGGGCAGTGTCGAATGAGCAGTTCTTC. It yields the protein CASSWWAVSNEQFF. The full variable domain, completed using reference TRBV11-2 and TRBJ2-1, is EAGVAQSPRYKIIEKRQSVAFWCNPISGHATLYWYQQILGQGPKLLIQFQNNGVVDDSQLPKDRFSAERLKGVDSTLKIQPAKLEDSAVYLCASSWWAVSNEQFFGPGTRLTVL.

The V gene is TRBV29-1, the J gene TRBJ1-2; 7 nucleotides align to TRBD1. The germline gives CDR1 SQVTM, CDR2 ANQGSEA. The CDR3 contains 15 residues. V shed 8 bases, J shed 0 bases, and the junction held 12 bases outside the gene matches. CDR3 protein: CSSLTVGQPNYGYTF. As DNA, the CDR3 is TGCAGCTCATTAACCGTGGGACAGCCTAACTATGGCTACACCTTC.

The chain joins TRBV19 to TRBJ1-5, with TRBD1 matching 7 bases. The CDR3 runs to 14 residues. CDR1 is LNHDA, CDR2 SQIVND, per germline (reference sequence). With 3 bases clipped from V and 4 bases from J, the junction kept 3 bases outside the gene matches. The CDR3 region has the DNA TGTGCCAGTAGTATTAGGGACAGAAATCAGCCCCAGCATTTT. Protein product: CASSIRDRNQPQHF. The full variable domain, in which reference TRBV19 and TRBJ1-5 provide the parts outside the CDR3, is DGGITQSPKYLFRKEGQNVTLSCEQNLNHDAMYWYRQDPGQGLRLIYYSQIVNDFQKGDIAEGYSVSREKKESFPLTVTSAQKNPTAFYLCASSIRDRNQPQHFGDGTRLSIL.

The chain employs TRBV9 and TRBJ2-5; TRBD2 aligns across 7 bases. The V gene end was trimmed by 3 bases and the J gene end by 3 bases; junction bases not matched to a gene: 5. Germline CDR1 and CDR2: SGDLS and YYNGEE. CDR3 size: 14 residues. CDR3: CASSGRGWEETQYF. CDR3 nucleotides: TGTGCCAGCAGCGGGCGGGGGTGGGAAGAGACCCAGTACTTC.

This chain uses TRBV7-2 with TRBJ1-3; perhaps TRBD1 as D (5 bases). CDR3 length: 15 amino acids. Deletions cut 7 bases from V and 6 bases from J, with 19 bases between. Germline CDR1 is SGHTA and CDR2 is FQGNSA. The CDR3: CASTFAGGGVNTIYF. Written as DNA, the CDR3 is TGTGCCAGCACCTTCGCCGGCGGGGGAGTAAACACCATATATTTT.

The chain joins TRBV27 to TRBJ2-3; 13 bases are a match to TRBD2. V shed 3 bases, J shed 0 bases, and the junction held 6 bases outside the gene matches. The germline V gene encodes CDR1 MNHEY and CDR2 SMNVEV (reference sequence). CDR3 length equals 18 residues. The CDR3 sequence is CASSFGTSGASSTDTQYF. The CDR3 coding sequence is TGTGCCAGCAGTTTCGGGACTAGCGGGGCTTCTAGCACAGATACGCAGTATTTT.

The rearrangement uses TRBV29-1 and TRBJ2-7; 7 nucleotides align to TRBD1. The germline CDR1 and CDR2 sequences are SQVTM and ANQGSEA. V lost 6 bases and J lost 9; bases outside the gene matches: 20. The CDR3 covers 15 residues. In DNA form, the CDR3 reads TGCAGCGTGCCGATATCCGGGACAGAAGAACTCGGGCAGTACTTC. Its protein is CSVPISGTEELGQYF.

V gene TRBV10-3 combines with J gene TRBJ1-2, with D possibly matching TRBD1 (5 bases). CDR1 and CDR2 (germline): ENHRY, SYGVKD. Deletions cut 2 bases from V and 7 bases from J, with 17 bases between. CDR3 length: 15 amino acids. The CDR3 DNA follows: TGTGCCATCAGTGAGACAGGACGGACCATGGGTGGCTACACCTTC. The encoded protein is CAISETGRTMGGYTF.

The genes are TRBV29-1 and TRBJ1-2; 7 nucleotides align to TRBD1. After removal of 4 bases from V and 4 bases from J, the junction contained 6 bases not matched to a gene. The CDR3 totals 13 residues. Germline CDR1 SQVTM, CDR2 ANQGSEA. The CDR3: CSVGAGQSYGYTF. As DNA, the CDR3 is TGCAGCGTTGGGGCGGGACAGTCCTATGGCTACACCTTC.

The V call is TRBV20-1, the J call TRBJ2-7, with no clear D. Trimming left V 5 bases short and J 3 bases short, with 5 bases between. Germline V gene lookup returns CDR1 DFQATT and CDR2 SNEGSKA (reference sequence). The CDR3 is 10 residues long. The CDR3 nucleotides read TGCAGTGCTGTACTCTACGAGCAGTACTTC. Its protein product is CSAVLYEQYF.

This clone has just a few counts. The rearrangement links TRBV18 to TRBJ2-7; D gene uncertain. V shed 2 bases and J shed 3 bases, with 8 bases lying between them. The germline V gene has CDR1 KGHSH and CDR2 LQKENI. CDR3 length: 13 amino acids. CDR3 nucleotide sequence: TGTGCCAGCTCACCATTGGCAGACTACGAGCAGTACGTC. Its translation is CASSPLADYEQYV.

The genes are TRBV4-3 and TRBJ1-1, with D maybe TRBD1 (5 bases). In germline, CDR1 is LGHNA, CDR2 YSLEER. The ends were cut back, 1 base at V and 7 bases at J, with 10 bases in the middle. The CDR3 covers 13 residues. This CDR3 reads CASSQVNRREAFF. As DNA, the CDR3 is TGCGCCAGCAGCCAAGTCAACAGGCGTGAAGCTTTCTTT.

This clone was seen once. V and J are TRBV5-4 and TRBJ2-2, with D perhaps TRBD1 (6 bases). CDR3 size: 13 residues. The V end was cut by 3 bases, the J end by 7 bases, with 10 bases between. Germline assignment: CDR1 SGHNT and CDR2 YYREEE (reference sequence). The CDR3 spells CASSWDTGGELFF. The DNA of the CDR3 is TGTGCCAGCAGCTGGGACACTGGCGGGGAGCTGTTTTTT.

This clone was observed a single time. The chain couples TRBV11-3 to TRBJ1-1; D ambiguous. Germline-derived CDR1 and CDR2 are SGHNT and YENEEA. Trimming took 5 bases from V and 4 from J, leaving 11 bases between them. CDR3 length: 13 amino acids. The CDR3 here is CASSPEVATEAFF. The CDR3 DNA follows: TGTGCCAGCAGCCCGGAGGTGGCCACTGAAGCTTTCTTT. The variable domain in full, with the rest retrieved from reference TRBV11-3 and TRBJ1-1, is EAGVVQSPRYKIIEKKQPVAFWCNPISGHNTLYWYLQNLGQGPELLIRYENEEAVDDSQLPKDRFSAERLKGVDSTLKIQPAELGDSAVYLCASSPEVATEAFFGQGTRLTVV.

The CDR3 sequence: CAMLVSSGSSLAGELFF. The CDR3 region has the DNA TGTGCCATGCTGGTTTCTAGCGGGAGTTCATTGGCCGGGGAGCTGTTTTTT. The chain has TRBV10-3 and TRBJ2-2, with 10 bases identical to TRBD2. The CDR3 runs to 17 residues. The germline V gene has CDR1 ENHRY and CDR2 SYGVKD. With V trimmed by 9 bases and J by 6 bases, 16 bases remained unmatched.

The CDR3 DNA reads as TGTGCCAGCAGCACCGGGACAGGGGGAACCTACGAGCAGTACGTC. It specifies CASSTGTGGTYEQYV. The V and J genes are TRBV7-2 and TRBJ2-7; 11 bases are a match to TRBD1. The CDR3 spans 15 residues. The germline gives CDR1 SGHTA, CDR2 FQGNSA. The ends lost 5 bases at V and 2 bases at J; junction bases unmatched: 5.

The rearrangement links TRBV28 to TRBJ2-7, with a tentative D call TRBD2 (5 bases). Germline V CDR1 and CDR2: MDHEN, SYDVKM. This CDR3 has 15 amino acids. V was pared by 6 bases and J by 1 base, with 16 bases between. CDR3 nucleotides: TGTGCCAGCAGGGGAGAGGGATGGGAGTCCTACGAGCAGTACTTC. This gives the protein CASRGEGWESYEQYF.

The J gene is TRBJ2-1, the V gene TRBV5-4; 12 positions match TRBD2. In germline, CDR1 is SGHNT, CDR2 YYREEE (reference sequence). V lost 4 bases to trimming and J lost 5 bases; unmatched junction nucleotides: 4. The CDR3 is made up of 15 amino acids. CDR3 amino acids: CASSLAGGFDNEQFF. The DNA of the CDR3 is TGTGCCAGCAGCCTAGCGGGAGGGTTTGACAATGAGCAGTTCTTC. Complete variable domain (other parts from reference TRBV5-4 and TRBJ2-1): ETGVTQSPTHLIKTRGQQVTLRCSSQSGHNTVSWYQQALGQGPQFIFQYYREEENGRGNFPPRFSGLQFPNYSSELNVNALELDDSALYLCASSLAGGFDNEQFFGPGTRLTVL.

This rearrangement joins TRBV2 to TRBJ1-4; a possible D gene is TRBD1 (6 bases). The CDR3 consists of 15 residues. Germline-derived CDR1 and CDR2 are SNHLY and FYNNEI. With 4 bases removed from V and 7 bases from J, the gap between germline ends came to 16 bases. In DNA form, the CDR3 reads TGTGCCAGCAGTGGAGAGGGGGGAGGGCGTGAAAAACTGTTTTTT. This gives the protein CASSGEGGGREKLFF. Complete variable domain (other parts from reference TRBV2 and TRBJ1-4): EPEVTQTPSHQVTQMGQEVILRCVPISNHLYFYWYRQILGQKVEFLVSFYNNEISEKSEIFDDQFSVERPDGSNFTLKIRSTKLEDSAMYFCASSGEGGGREKLFFGSGTQLSVL.

The rearrangement joins TRBV7-9 to TRBJ2-1; D is uncertain. This CDR3 contains 13 residues. Germline-derived CDR1 and CDR2 are SEHNR and FQNEAQ (reference sequence). V gave up 4 bases and J gave up 5 bases, with 9 bases separating them. The CDR3 DNA reads TGTGCCAGCAGCTGGGCACTGGACAATGAGCAGTTCTTC. Protein: CASSWALDNEQFF.